This TCR beta chain was profiled in a study of patients and donors after allogeneic stem cell transplantation. TCRdb re-analysed the RT-PCR reads in MiXCR, keeping a single row per CDR3 protein. The table records under 200,000 distinct CDR3 sequences, about 32% of them present only once. Germline CDR1 MRHNA, CDR2 SNTAGT. CDR3 size: 14 residues. V lost 6 bases to trimming and J lost 2 bases, with 13 bases between them. This clonotype was seen repeatedly, ten times or more. The chain is built from TRBV6-4 and TRBJ1-2; TRBD1 might be the D (5 bases). This TCR derives from a human donor who was either an allogeneic HSCT recipient or a stem cell or donor lymphocyte infusion donor (not recorded which). It is not recorded whose cells these are; they may come from a transplant donor. Sequencing input: blood, either unsorted or a sorted T cell fraction (not recorded which). The CDR3 nucleotides read TGTGCCAGCAGCTTAGATCGGGGGAACTATGGCTACACCTTC. Its protein is CASSLDRGNYGYTF.